Below are 19 T cell receptor beta chains sequenced from a single sample in a study of CD8+CD57+ T cells in acquired aplastic anemia (dated by TCRdb to the late 2010s). Sequencing instrument: Illumina HiSeq 2000. Profiling of TCR beta VDJ combinations and CDR3 sequences used genomic DNA as the template. TCRdb reprocessed the public reads (quality trimming at Q25 with fastp, clone calling with MiXCR) and kept in-frame beta chains. CDR3 protein duplicates are merged, each entry listing the most common genes and DNA. The sample has 150,000 to 200,000 distinct CDR3 sequences on record, roughly 48% of them singletons. The top ten clones comprise about 2.6% of the sample. Expansion of CD8+CD57+ cells had been shown by flow cytometry in the patients chosen for sequencing. The sequencing sample was made of sorted CD4+, CD8+, or CD8+CD57+ T cells (not recorded which) from PBMCs. The receptor set was obtained from a human donor with aplastic anemia.

There are many counts of this clonotype. This rearrangement joins TRBV12-3 or TRBV12-4 to TRBJ2-7, with D perhaps matching TRBD1 (6 bases). The CDR3 length is 15 residues. The ends were cut back, 5 bases at V and 1 base at J, with 15 bases in the middle. The DNA of the CDR3 is TGTGCCAGCAGTGCCAGGGACACATGGTCCTACGAGCAGTACTTC. Its translation: CASSARDTWSYEQYF.

This clonotype was seen only a few times. V is TRBV6-1 and J is TRBJ1-5; the D gene is possibly TRBD1 (6 bases). Germline lookup yields CDR1 MNHNS and CDR2 SASEGT. The length of the CDR3 is 15 residues. The ends were cut back, 3 bases at V and 2 bases at J, with 11 bases in the middle. Here the CDR3 DNA reads TGTGCCAGCAGTGATTCCCCAGGGGGCAATCAGCCCCAGCATTTT. Translated, it gives CASSDSPGGNQPQHF.

The chain combines TRBV19 with TRBJ2-1, with D possibly called TRBD1 or TRBD2 (5 bases each). The CDR3 runs 15 residues. V was trimmed by 5 bases and J by 7 bases, leaving 18 bases between them. CDR1 and CDR2 from the germline V gene are LNHDA and SQIVND (reference sequence). The CDR3 nucleotides read TGTGCCAGTAGTCGCTCAAGGGACCCTACGAATGAGCAGTTCTTC. Translated, it gives CASSRSRDPTNEQFF.

The J gene is TRBJ2-7, the V gene TRBV20-1; D assignment may be TRBD1 or TRBD2 (7 bases each). V dropped 4 bases and J dropped 6 bases, with 19 bases sitting between them. This CDR3 region has 14 residues. Germline V gene sequence: CDR1 DFQATT, CDR2 SNEGSKA (reference sequence). The CDR3 is CSATRGGGASEQYF. The CDR3, as DNA: TGCAGTGCTACCCGGGGAGGGGGCGCGTCCGAGCAGTACTTC.

This clonotype was recorded many times. The chain is built from TRBV7-7 and TRBJ2-1; 9 bases are shared with TRBD2. Trimming removed 5 bases from V and 10 bases from J; junction bases left unmatched: 12. Germline V lookup: CDR1 SSHAT, CDR2 FNYEAQ (reference sequence). CDR3 size: 15 residues. The CDR3 nucleotides read TGTGCCAGCAGCCCAACTAGCGGGCCCGACCGGGAGCAGTTCTTC. Translating it yields CASSPTSGPDREQFF.

Comments on this clonotype: Since a much larger clone is just one base distant, this may be a read error. The V call is TRBV10-1, the J call TRBJ2-4; TRBD1 might be the D (6 bases). Trimming left V 5 bases short and J 9 bases short, with 17 bases between. CDR1 is WNHNN, CDR2 SYGVQD, per germline (reference sequence). The CDR3 loop spans 14 amino acids. The CDR3: CASSTGRSRGIQYF. The CDR3 nucleotides read TGCGCCAGCAGTACCGGAAGAAGCAGGGGCATTCAGTACTTC.

The gene calls are TRBV29-1 and TRBJ1-1, with D perhaps matching TRBD1 (5 bases). The CDR3 loop spans 13 amino acids. Per the germline V gene, CDR1 is SQVTM and CDR2 is ANQGSEA. V shed 3 bases and J shed 6 bases, with 14 bases lying between them. CDR3 region: CSVERGTWPEAFF. The CDR3 nucleotides read TGCAGCGTTGAGAGGGGAACATGGCCTGAAGCTTTCTTT.

This clonotype was observed many times. The chain links TRBV7-6 to TRBJ2-3; TRBD2 matches 11 bases. V gave up 4 bases and J gave up 5 bases; unmatched junction bases: 14. The CDR3 covers 18 residues. Germline V gene data show CDR1 as SGHVS and CDR2 as FNYEAQ. The CDR3 loop reads CASSSGLKIAGGQDTQYF. CDR3 in DNA: TGTGCCAGCAGCTCAGGACTTAAAATAGCGGGGGGGCAAGATACGCAGTATTTT. The whole variable domain, remainder taken from reference TRBV7-6 and TRBJ2-3, is GAGVSQSPRYKVTKRGQDVALRCDPISGHVSLYWYRQALGQGPEFLTYFNYEAQQDKSGLPNDRFSAERPEGSISTLTIQRTEQRDSAMYRCASSSGLKIAGGQDTQYFGPGTRLTVL.

This clonotype has a count of ten or more. The rearrangement joins TRBV9 to TRBJ1-1; 8 nucleotides align to TRBD1. The CDR3 has 14 amino acids. Germline V gives CDR1 SGDLS, CDR2 YYNGEE. J gave up 8 bases and V 4 bases, and 10 bases lay outside the gene matches. The CDR3 nucleotides read TGTGCCAGCAGCCAGACAGGGGCTAAGAAGGAAGCTTTCTTT. Protein: CASSQTGAKKEAFF.

The genes are TRBV7-2 and TRBJ2-5; 7 nucleotides align to TRBD2. CDR3 length: 13 residues. V was clipped by 4 bases and J by 1 base; unmatched bases: 0. Germline values: CDR1 SGHTA, CDR2 FQGNSA. CDR3 region: CASSWGGQETQYF. The CDR3 nucleotides are TGTGCCAGCAGCTGGGGGGGCCAAGAGACCCAGTACTTC.

This clonotype has only a few counts. The CDR3 spells CASSLWLGGLRDEQYF. In nucleotides, the CDR3 is TGTGCCAGCAGCCTTTGGTTAGGGGGACTTAGGGACGAGCAGTACTTC. V gene TRBV27 combines with J gene TRBJ2-7; possibly TRBD1 or TRBD2 for D (6 bases each). The ends were cut back, 6 bases at V and 5 bases at J, with 23 bases in the middle. This CDR3 comprises 16 residues. CDR1 and CDR2 from the germline V gene are MNHEY and SMNVEV (reference sequence).

This clonotype was seen many times. This CDR3 is CASSQGGWNTEAFF. As DNA, the CDR3 is TGTGCCAGCAGTCAAGGGGGCTGGAACACTGAAGCTTTCTTT. The chain couples TRBV6-6 to TRBJ1-1, with 7 nucleotides matching TRBD1. After removal of 5 bases from V and 1 base from J, the junction contained 4 bases not matched to a gene. The CDR3 has 14 residues. The V gene's germline CDR1 is MNHNY and CDR2 SVGAGI (reference sequence).

There are many counts of this clonotype. The chain carries TRBV5-1 and TRBJ2-1, with a tentative D call TRBD1 (7 bases). The CDR3 extends over 20 amino acids. Germline V lookup: CDR1 SGHRS, CDR2 YFSETQ. Trimming took off 0 bases at V and 6 bases at J, with 28 bases between the two ends. The CDR3 bases are TGCGCCAGCAGCTTGGCAGGGGGGACACGAAAGGGTGCGGTGAGCAATGAGCAGTTCTTC. Encoded protein: CASSLAGGTRKGAVSNEQFF.

Comment on this clonotype: The junction shows a germline mismatch at one end, possibly a read error. Here the CDR3 reads CACSFGQAEAFF. The CDR3 DNA reads as TGTGCCTGCAGTTTCGGACAGGCCGAAGCTTTCTTT. V is TRBV2 and J is TRBJ1-1; TRBD1 matches at 7 bases. The CDR3 runs to 12 residues. The germline gives CDR1 SNHLY, CDR2 FYNNEI.

This clonotype was seen repeatedly, ten times or more. The chain has TRBV12-5 and TRBJ1-1; D gene ambiguous. In germline, CDR1 is LGHNT, CDR2 FRNRAP. Trimming took 0 bases from V and 1 from J, leaving 9 bases between them. The CDR3 is made up of 15 amino acids. The CDR3 spells CASGLVLGRNTEAFF. In DNA form, the CDR3 reads TGTGCTAGTGGTTTGGTACTGGGGAGGAACACTGAAGCTTTCTTT.

The chain uses TRBV18 and TRBJ1-1, with 8 bases that match TRBD1. The trim removed 5 bases at V and 4 bases at J, leaving 12 bases unmatched. The V gene's germline CDR1 is KGHSH and CDR2 LQKENI. CDR3 size: 16 residues. CDR3 bases: TGTGCCAGCTCATTGGTTTTCCAGGGGGCAGGCACTGAAGCTTTCTTT. Protein sequence: CASSLVFQGAGTEAFF. Combining the CDR3 with reference TRBV18 and TRBJ1-1 gives the whole variable domain NAGVMQNPRHLVRRRGQEARLRCSPMKGHSHVYWYRQLPEEGLKFMVYLQKENIIDESGMPKERFSAEFPKEGPSILRIQQVVRGDSAAYFCASSLVFQGAGTEAFFGQGTRLTVV.

The CDR3 coding sequence is TGTGCCAGCAGGTCACAGGGCAGGTACGAGCAGTACTTC. The encoded protein is CASRSQGRYEQYF. The chain carries TRBV7-9 and TRBJ2-7; tentative D call: TRBD1 (6 bases). Per the germline V gene, CDR1 is SEHNR and CDR2 is FQNEAQ (reference sequence). The CDR3 extends over 13 amino acids. V was shortened by 6 bases and J by 4 bases, with 13 bases between the two germline ends.

Concerning this clonotype itself: The junction differs from germline at one of its ends, possibly a read error. The chain links TRBV5-4 to TRBJ1-1, with a weak D call TRBD1 (6 bases). The CDR3 totals 14 residues. Looked up from germline, CDR1 is SGHNT and CDR2 is YYREEE (reference sequence). The CDR3 DNA sequence: TGTGCCAGCAGCGGAACGGGGGGGGCCCTCGAAGCTTCCTTT. It translates to CASSGTGGALEASF.

This clonotype was seen repeatedly, ten times or more. This sequence joins TRBV7-2 and TRBJ2-7; TRBD2 is a possible D gene (6 bases). The germline V and J ends were trimmed by 5 bases and 1 base, with 12 bases remaining between them. The germline V gene has CDR1 SGHTA and CDR2 FQGNSA. This CDR3 is built from 14 residues. This CDR3 reads CASSRDFYSYEQYF. CDR3 bases: TGTGCCAGCAGCCGGGACTTCTATTCCTACGAGCAGTACTTC.